Following are 17 T cell receptor beta chains from one sample sequenced in a study of shared T cell receptors in the human thymus. Sequencing was performed with immunoSEQ multiplex PCR; in TCRdb, only in-frame clones are kept and a portion is missing. The sample carries 700,000 or so clones, approximately 85% recorded once. A further study also used this sample, focusing on human thymus T cells.

Sequenced sample: thymocytes. These TCRs come from a girl under two years old with a congenital heart defect.

This clone has just one count. The chain uses TRBV6-1 and TRBJ1-6; D is unclear. With 4 bases removed from V and 0 bases from J, the gap between germline ends came to 10 bases. The CDR3 contains 16 residues. CDR1 is MNHNS and CDR2 is SASEGT in the germline V gene. In DNA form, the CDR3 reads TGTGCCAGCAGTGGCTCCCCGAGCTCCTATAATTCACCCCTCCACTTT. Translated, it gives CASSGSPSSYNSPLHF.

The chain uses TRBV2 and TRBJ1-1, with 9 bases matching TRBD1. Germline values: CDR1 SNHLY, CDR2 FYNNEI. J lost 3 bases, V lost 5 bases, and 13 bases had no gene match. The CDR3 extends over 17 amino acids. The CDR3 coding sequence is TGTGCCAGCAGTCTAATGACCACAGGGGGCGGCTACACTGAAGCTTTCTTT. This codes for CASSLMTTGGGYTEAFF.

The rearrangement joins TRBV27 to TRBJ1-2, with 12 bases lining up with TRBD1. In germline, CDR1 is MNHEY, CDR2 SMNVEV (reference sequence). The length of the CDR3 is 19 residues. V shed 4 bases, J shed 5 bases, and the junction held 17 bases outside the gene matches. This CDR3 reads CASSSYPGQGAQSGYGYTF. As DNA, the CDR3 is TGTGCCAGCAGTTCGTACCCGGGACAGGGGGCGCAAAGTGGGTATGGCTACACCTTC.

The rearrangement uses TRBV18 and TRBJ1-2; the match to TRBD1 covers 7 bases. J lost 0 bases, V lost 6 bases, and 25 bases had no gene match. This CDR3 has 21 amino acids. CDR1 is KGHSH, CDR2 LQKENI, per germline. This chain's CDR3 is CASSRTDRAPINLLANYGYTF. CDR3 in DNA: TGTGCCAGCTCCCGAACCGACAGGGCCCCTATCAACCTATTAGCTAACTATGGCTACACCTTC.

The chain has TRBV9 and TRBJ1-5; no firm D call. The V gene's germline CDR1 is SGDLS and CDR2 YYNGEE. The V end was cut by 0 bases, the J end by 3 bases, with 10 bases between. The CDR3 covers 15 residues. CDR3 nucleotide sequence: TGTGCCAGCAGCGTAGGCCAGGCCGACAATCAGCCCCAGCATTTT. It yields the protein CASSVGQADNQPQHF.

V is TRBV19 and J is TRBJ1-1, with 8 bases fitting TRBD1. Trimming cost V 6 bases and J 6 bases; bases outside gene matches: 6. Germline lookup yields CDR1 LNHDA and CDR2 SQIVND (reference sequence). The CDR3 loop spans 13 amino acids. CDR3 region: CASSAQGAAEAFF. The CDR3 bases are TGTGCCAGTAGCGCGCAGGGGGCTGCTGAAGCTTTCTTT.

The V call is TRBV5-6, the J call TRBJ1-1; D remains ambiguous. The V gene's germline CDR1 is SGHDT and CDR2 YYEEEE. Between the trimmed V and J ends, which lost 6 bases and 4 bases, there was a span of 13 bases. The CDR3 has 13 residues. The CDR3 reads CASNQVGGTEAFF. CDR3 bases: TGTGCCAGCAATCAGGTTGGAGGCACTGAAGCTTTCTTT. Full variable domain (rest looked up from reference TRBV5-6 and TRBJ1-1): DAGVTQSPTHLIKTRGQQVTLRCSPKSGHDTVSWYQQALGQGPQFIFQYYEEEERQRGNFPDRFSGHQFPNYSSELNVNALLLGDSALYLCASNQVGGTEAFFGQGTRLTVV.

The rearrangement links TRBV11-2 to TRBJ1-2, with a tentative D call TRBD1 (5 bases). Trimming took 5 bases from V and 7 from J, leaving 32 bases between them. Germline CDR1 SGHAT, CDR2 FQNNGV. This CDR3 region has 19 residues. DNA for the CDR3: TGTGCCAGCAGCCACGACCTAATTTGGACATTGGGGGACTCCGGTGGCTACACCTTC. It yields the protein CASSHDLIWTLGDSGGYTF. Combining the CDR3 with reference TRBV11-2 and TRBJ1-2 gives the whole variable domain EAGVAQSPRYKIIEKRQSVAFWCNPISGHATLYWYQQILGQGPKLLIQFQNNGVVDDSQLPKDRFSAERLKGVDSTLKIQPAKLEDSAVYLCASSHDLIWTLGDSGGYTFGSGTRLTVV.

The rearrangement uses TRBV5-1 and TRBJ1-1; D unresolved. Germline V lookup: CDR1 SGHRS, CDR2 YFSETQ. This CDR3 has 20 amino acids. V was trimmed by 0 bases and J by 0 bases, leaving 24 bases between them. The CDR3 region is CASSLGPRSRTGYMNTEAFF. The CDR3 DNA reads TGCGCCAGCAGCTTGGGCCCCCGGTCCCGAACCGGGTACATGAACACTGAAGCTTTCTTT.

This chain joins TRBV5-5 and TRBJ2-3; D remains ambiguous. Germline CDR1 is SGHKS and CDR2 is YYEKEE (reference sequence). V lost 0 bases, J lost 4 bases, and 12 bases lay in between. CDR3 length equals 15 residues. CDR3 protein: CASSLEKSAPDTQYF. The CDR3 DNA reads as TGTGCCAGCAGCTTGGAGAAGAGTGCCCCAGATACGCAGTATTTT.

The rearrangement uses TRBV6-1 and TRBJ2-7; TRBD1 agrees at 7 bases. V lost 6 bases, J lost 5 bases, and 10 bases stayed unmatched. From germline, CDR1 is MNHNS and CDR2 SASEGT. The CDR3 is 14 amino acids. In nucleotides, the CDR3 is TGTGCCAGCAGACGGGACAGCCTAATCCACGAGCAGTACTTC. Protein: CASRRDSLIHEQYF.

The chain recombines TRBV7-3 with TRBJ1-1, with 8 bases matching TRBD1. CDR3 size: 14 residues. V shed 5 bases and J 4 bases; nucleotides not matched to a gene: 6. Germline lookup yields CDR1 SGHTA and CDR2 FQGTGA. CDR3 sequence (DNA): TGTGCCAGCAGCCACGGACAGGGAGGCACTGAAGCTTTCTTT. Its translation is CASSHGQGGTEAFF.

V is TRBV15 and J is TRBJ2-7, with 9 nucleotides matching TRBD1. V lost 3 bases and J lost 3; bases outside the gene matches: 9. The CDR3 has 16 amino acids. The V gene's germline CDR1 is LNHNV and CDR2 YYDKDF (reference sequence). The CDR3 region is CATSSKVQTGGYEQYF. The CDR3 DNA is TGTGCCACCAGCAGCAAAGTACAGACAGGGGGCTACGAGCAGTACTTC.

The J gene is TRBJ1-2, the V gene TRBV4-1; a weak D match, TRBD1 (5 bases). Per the germline V gene, CDR1 is MGHRA and CDR2 is YSYEKL. The CDR3 has 14 residues. V was pared by 1 base and J by 8 bases, with 14 bases between. The CDR3, as DNA: TGCGCCAGCAGCCAAGCAGGGAGCGGGTACGGCTACACCTTC. This translates into CASSQAGSGYGYTF.

This clone was seen a handful of times. V usage is TRBV7-5 and J usage is TRBJ1-3; the table's D call, TRBD1, was not checked against the DNA. TRBV7-5 is a known pseudogene. The CDR3 extends over 15 amino acids. CDR3 protein: CAKTIGTGSGNTIYF. CDR3 in DNA: TGTGCCAAGACGATCGGGACAGGGTCTGGAAACACCATATATTTT.

The rearrangement uses TRBV5-4 and TRBJ2-3; 9 bases agree with TRBD2. Germline trimming cut 1 base from V and 1 base from J; bases unmatched to any gene: 4. Germline lookup yields CDR1 SGHNT and CDR2 YYREEE (reference sequence). There are 16 residues in the CDR3. CDR3: CASSLFSGGRTDTQYF. CDR3 DNA: TGTGCCAGCAGCTTGTTTAGCGGGGGCCGCACAGATACGCAGTATTTT.

J is TRBJ1-1 and V is TRBV27; 11 positions agree with TRBD1. The CDR3 sequence is 17 residues long. Germline V gene data show CDR1 as MNHEY and CDR2 as SMNVEV (reference sequence). J gave up 4 bases and V 4 bases, and 11 bases lay outside the gene matches. The CDR3 is CASSSPDRGRVGTEAFF. As DNA, the CDR3 is TGTGCCAGCAGTTCGCCGGACAGGGGGCGAGTGGGCACTGAAGCTTTCTTT.